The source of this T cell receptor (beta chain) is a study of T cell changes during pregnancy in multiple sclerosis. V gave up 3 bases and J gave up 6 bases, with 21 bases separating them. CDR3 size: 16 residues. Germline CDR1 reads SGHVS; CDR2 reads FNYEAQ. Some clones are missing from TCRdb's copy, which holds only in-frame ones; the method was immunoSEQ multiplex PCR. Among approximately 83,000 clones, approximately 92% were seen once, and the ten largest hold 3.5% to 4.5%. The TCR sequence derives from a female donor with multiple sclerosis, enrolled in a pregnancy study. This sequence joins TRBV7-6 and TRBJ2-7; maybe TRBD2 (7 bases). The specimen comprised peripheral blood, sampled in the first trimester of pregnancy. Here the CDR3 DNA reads TGTGCCAGCAGCTTGGGGGGGCTAGCGGACGCCGGCGAGCAGTACTTC. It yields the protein CASSLGGLADAGEQYF.